This is a list of T cell receptor beta chains from one sample in a study of cytomegalovirus exposure and HLA in healthy donors. Sequenced by immunoSEQ multiplex PCR; TCRdb stores in-frame clones only, minus some. The sample has 60,000 to 70,000 clones; 65% to 85% are singletons. The sample taken for sequencing was PBMCs. These receptors originate from a woman aged 30 to 39 in good health and CMV-seronegative. CDR3s include the opening cysteine and the closing phenylalanine or tryptophan. A D gene is named only where the DNA matches it firmly. Some rows have no size entry. The others give once, few or many, or a class for an expanded clone.

CDR3 DNA	CDR3 protein	D gene	V gene	J gene	clone size
TGTGCCAGCAGTTCGACAGGGCTGAACACTGAAGCTTTCTTT	CASSSTGLNTEAFF	TRBD1	TRBV28	TRBJ1-1	-
TGTGCCAGCAGCTTGGGACAGGGGGACTTCGACGAGCAGTACTTC	CASSLGQGDFDEQYF	TRBD1	TRBV11-3	TRBJ2-7	-
TGTGCCAGCAGCTTAAAACGAGCGGGGAGCTCTGGGGCCAACGTCCTGACTTTC	CASSLKRAGSSGANVLTF	TRBD2	TRBV9	TRBJ2-6	-
TGCGCCAGCAGCCGCCGGACTAGCGGGGGCACAGATACGCAGTATTTT	CASSRRTSGGTDTQYF	TRBD2	TRBV4-1	TRBJ2-3	-
TGTGCCTGGAGTCCCCGGGGCGGGGAGCTGTTTTTT	CAWSPRGGELFF	-	TRBV30	TRBJ2-2	-
TGTGCCAGCAGCTCCCGGTTTTGGACTGAAGCTTTCTTT	CASSSRFWTEAFF	-	TRBV7-2	TRBJ1-1	-
TGTGCCAGCAGTTCACCGGGACAGGGGGACTACGAGCAGTACTTC	CASSSPGQGDYEQYF	TRBD1	TRBV6-6	TRBJ2-7	-
TGCGCCAGCAGCTTGGTGCCGGGAGGAGGCACTGAAGCTTTCTTT	CASSLVPGGGTEAFF	-	TRBV5-1	TRBJ1-1	-
TGTGCCAGCAGCCAAGACGGGCCAGGGGAGACCCAGTACTTC	CASSQDGPGETQYF	-	TRBV4-2	TRBJ2-5	-
TGTGCCAGCAGCTTATGGGAGGGTGACAAAAACATTCAGTACTTC	CASSLWEGDKNIQYF	TRBD2	TRBV7-9	TRBJ2-4	-
TGTGCCAGCAGACAGGGAAATGGCTACACCTTC	CASRQGNGYTF	-	TRBV28	TRBJ1-2	-
TGTGCCAGCAGCTTCATCCTACAGGGGTTTGCTGAAGCTTTCTTT	CASSFILQGFAEAFF	TRBD1	TRBV11-2	TRBJ1-1	few
TGTGCCAGCAGCTTCTTAGGGGACCGGGACAGTCAAAACACCATATATTTT	CASSFLGDRDSQNTIYF	TRBD1	TRBV7-9	TRBJ1-3	once
TGTTCCAGCAGCTCCTCCGGGACAGGGGGCGCGTGGGCTTTCTTT	CSSSSSGTGGAWAFF	TRBD1	TRBV7-9	TRBJ1-1	-
TGTGCCAGCACCCCGGACAGGGGGCCCTACGAGCAGTACTTC	CASTPDRGPYEQYF	TRBD1	TRBV2	TRBJ2-7	-
TGTGCTAGTGACGGGGGGGGCAACTATGGCTACACCTTC	CASDGGGNYGYTF	-	TRBV12-5	TRBJ1-2	-
TGTGCCAGTAGTTCCCTTACAGGGTCTCTGTACTTC	CASSSLTGSLYF	-	TRBV19	TRBJ2-7	-
TGTGCCAGCAGCGTGGCGGAGGTATCTGGCTACACCTTC	CASSVAEVSGYTF	-	TRBV5-4	TRBJ1-2	once
TGTGCCAGTAGTATGAGGGGGATCTCCTACGAGCAGTACTTC	CASSMRGISYEQYF	-	TRBV19	TRBJ2-7	-
TGTGCCAGCAGCTTGGTTGGCCGGGCAGGGGAACGGCAAAAGCAGTACTTC	CASSLVGRAGERQKQYF	-	TRBV5-6	TRBJ2-5	once
TGTGCCAGCAGTTTCTATAGCAATCAGCCCCAGCATTTT	CASSFYSNQPQHF	-	TRBV28	TRBJ1-5	few
TGTGCCAGCAGTTTCAGCGGGGTCAATCAGCCCCAGCATTTT	CASSFSGVNQPQHF	-	TRBV27	TRBJ1-5	-
TGTGCCAGCAGCCCTGGGACTAGCGTTAGCACAGATACGCAGTATTTT	CASSPGTSVSTDTQYF	TRBD2	TRBV7-9	TRBJ2-3	-
TGTGCCGGCAAAGAGCCAGGGGAGATAGGTGGCTACACCTTC	CAGKEPGEIGGYTF	-	TRBV6-5	TRBJ1-2	-
TGTGCCAGCAGGGAGCTCAGCACAGATACGCAGTATTTT	CASRELSTDTQYF	-	TRBV2	TRBJ2-3	-
TGTGCCAGTAGTATGGGGGCGTTGAGAACTGAAGCTTTCTTT	CASSMGALRTEAFF	-	TRBV19	TRBJ1-1	few
TGCGCCAGCAGTGAGCTTGTGACAGGGGACACTGAAGCTTTCTTT	CASSELVTGDTEAFF	TRBD1	TRBV10-2	TRBJ1-1	-
TGCGCCAGCAGCACCCGACAGGGGGCCTACGAGCAGTACTTC	CASSTRQGAYEQYF	TRBD1	TRBV4-3	TRBJ2-7	once
TGTGCCAGCAGCGTAGCGACTAGTAAAGAGCAGTACTTC	CASSVATSKEQYF	-	TRBV9	TRBJ2-7	-
TGTGCCAGCAGTGAATACGGAGCTAACTATGGCTACACCTTC	CASSEYGANYGYTF	-	TRBV6-1	TRBJ1-2	once
TGTGCCAGCAGCTTAAGGAGGGAGACCCAGTACTTC	CASSLRRETQYF	-	TRBV11-2	TRBJ2-5	-